This entry concerns a single T cell receptor (beta chain). This specimen belongs to a study of blood T cell repertoires in COVID-19. Germline CDR1 LNHDA, CDR2 SQIVND (reference sequence). With V trimmed by 3 bases and J by 8 bases, 7 bases remained unmatched. CDR3 length equals 15 residues. Assay: immunoSEQ multiplex PCR; the TCRdb copy retains only in-frame clones and omits some. The sample records around 430,000 clones, about nine tenths being singletons. Patients in Seattle were enrolled during active infection, then followed longitudinally. V is TRBV19 and J is TRBJ1-4; the match to TRBD1 covers 9 bases. The sample was peripheral blood. The clonotype comes from a woman between 45 and 60 years old with COVID-19, enrolled during active disease. In DNA, the CDR3 is TGTGCCAGTAGTATGCAGGGACAGGGTGTGGAAAAACTGTTTTTT. As protein: CASSMQGQGVEKLFF.